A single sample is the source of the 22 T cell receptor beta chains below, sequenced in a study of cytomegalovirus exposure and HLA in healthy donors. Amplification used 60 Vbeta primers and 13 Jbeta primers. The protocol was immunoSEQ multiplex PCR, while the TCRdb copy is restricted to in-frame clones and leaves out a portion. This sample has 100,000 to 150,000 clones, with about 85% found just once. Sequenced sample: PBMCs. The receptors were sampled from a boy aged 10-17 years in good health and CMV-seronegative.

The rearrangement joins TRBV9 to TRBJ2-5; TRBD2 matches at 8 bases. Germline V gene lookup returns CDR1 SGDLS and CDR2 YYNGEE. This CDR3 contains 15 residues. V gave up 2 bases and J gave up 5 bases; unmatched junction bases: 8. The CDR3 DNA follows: TGTGCCAGCAGCGTGTCAGCGGGGGAGAGGGAGACCCAGTACTTC. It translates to CASSVSAGERETQYF.

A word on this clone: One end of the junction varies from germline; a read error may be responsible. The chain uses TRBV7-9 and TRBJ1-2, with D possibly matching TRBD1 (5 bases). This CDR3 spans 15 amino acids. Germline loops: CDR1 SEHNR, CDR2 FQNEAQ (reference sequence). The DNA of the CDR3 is TGTGCCAGCAGCTTATTAGGGGTCCCTGGGATTGGCTACCCCTTC. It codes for CASSLLGVPGIGYPF.

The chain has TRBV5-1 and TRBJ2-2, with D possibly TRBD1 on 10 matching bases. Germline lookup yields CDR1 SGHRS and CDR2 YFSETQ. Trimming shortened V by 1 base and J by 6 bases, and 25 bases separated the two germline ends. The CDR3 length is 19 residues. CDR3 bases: TGCGCCAGCAGCTTGCCCGGACAGGGGGTAGCGGGAGAGGCCGGGGAGCTGTTTTTT. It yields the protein CASSLPGQGVAGEAGELFF.

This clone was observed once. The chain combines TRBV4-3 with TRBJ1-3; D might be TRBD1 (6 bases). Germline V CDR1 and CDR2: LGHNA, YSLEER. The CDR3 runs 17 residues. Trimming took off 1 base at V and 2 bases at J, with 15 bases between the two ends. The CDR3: CASSQGRVTGTGNTIYF. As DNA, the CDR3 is TGCGCCAGCAGCCAAGGTCGGGTAACAGGGACTGGAAACACCATATATTTT.

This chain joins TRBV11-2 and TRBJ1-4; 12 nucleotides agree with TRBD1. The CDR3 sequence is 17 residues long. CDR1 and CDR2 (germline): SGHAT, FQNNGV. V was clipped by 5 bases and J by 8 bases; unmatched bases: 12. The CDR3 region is CASSEGTGGELYEKLFF. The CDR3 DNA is TGTGCCAGCAGCGAAGGGACAGGGGGCGAGTTGTACGAAAAACTGTTTTTT.

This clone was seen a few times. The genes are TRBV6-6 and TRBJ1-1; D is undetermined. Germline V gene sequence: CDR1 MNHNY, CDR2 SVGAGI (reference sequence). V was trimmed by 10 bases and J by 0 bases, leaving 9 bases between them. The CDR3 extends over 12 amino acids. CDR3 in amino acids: CATTRMNTEAFF. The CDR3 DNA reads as TGTGCCACGACACGGATGAACACTGAAGCTTTCTTT.

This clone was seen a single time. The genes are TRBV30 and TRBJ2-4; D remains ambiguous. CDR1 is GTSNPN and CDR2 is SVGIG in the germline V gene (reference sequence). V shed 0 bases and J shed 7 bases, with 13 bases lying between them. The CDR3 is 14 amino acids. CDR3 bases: TGTGCCTGGAGTGTACACACCAAGTCGAACATTCAGTACTTC. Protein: CAWSVHTKSNIQYF. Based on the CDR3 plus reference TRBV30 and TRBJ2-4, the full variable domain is SQTIHQWPATLVQPVGSPLSLECTVEGTSNPNLYWYRQAAGRGLQLLFYSVGIGQISSEVPQNLSASRPQDRQFILSSKKLLLSDSGFYLCAWSVHTKSNIQYFGAGTRLSVL.

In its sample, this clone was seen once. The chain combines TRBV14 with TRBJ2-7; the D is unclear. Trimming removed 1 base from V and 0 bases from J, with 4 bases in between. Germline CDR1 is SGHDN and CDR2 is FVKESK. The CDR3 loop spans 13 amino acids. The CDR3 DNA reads TGTGCCAGCAGCCAAGCCAACTCCTACGAGCAGTACTTC. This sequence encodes CASSQANSYEQYF.

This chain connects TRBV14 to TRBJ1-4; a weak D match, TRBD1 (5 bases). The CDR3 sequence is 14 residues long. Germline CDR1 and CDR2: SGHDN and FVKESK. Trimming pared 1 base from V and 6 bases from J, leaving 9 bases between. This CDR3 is CASSQGQGDEKLFF. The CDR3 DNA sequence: TGTGCCAGCAGCCAAGGGCAGGGCGATGAAAAACTGTTTTTT.

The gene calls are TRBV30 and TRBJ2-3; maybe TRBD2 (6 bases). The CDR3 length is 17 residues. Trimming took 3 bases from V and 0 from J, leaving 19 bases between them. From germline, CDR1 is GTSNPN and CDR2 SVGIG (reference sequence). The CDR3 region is CAWSPINSGASTDTQYF. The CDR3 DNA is TGTGCCTGGAGCCCGATAAATAGCGGAGCTAGCACAGATACGCAGTATTTT.

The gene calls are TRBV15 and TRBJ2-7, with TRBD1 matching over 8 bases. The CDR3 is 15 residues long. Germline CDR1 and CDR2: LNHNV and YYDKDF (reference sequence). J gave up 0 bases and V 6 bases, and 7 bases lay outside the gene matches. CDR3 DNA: TGTGCCACCAGGGCCCGGACAGGGTTCTCCTACGAGCAGTACTTC. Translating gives CATRARTGFSYEQYF.

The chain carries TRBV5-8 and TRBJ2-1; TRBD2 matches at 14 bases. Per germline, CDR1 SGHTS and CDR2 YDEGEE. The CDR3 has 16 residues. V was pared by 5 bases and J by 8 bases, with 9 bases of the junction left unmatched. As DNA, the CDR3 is TGTGCCAGCAGGCTTACCGGGACTAGCGGGGGCGATGAGCAGTTCTTC. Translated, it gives CASRLTGTSGGDEQFF.

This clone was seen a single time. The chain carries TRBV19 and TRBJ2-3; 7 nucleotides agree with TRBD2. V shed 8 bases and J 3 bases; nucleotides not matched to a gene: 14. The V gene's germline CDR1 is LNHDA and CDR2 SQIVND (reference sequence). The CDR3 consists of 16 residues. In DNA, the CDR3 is TGTGCCAGTGGCGGTGGGGGGGAGGGCCTTACAGATACGCAGTATTTT. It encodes CASGGGGEGLTDTQYF.

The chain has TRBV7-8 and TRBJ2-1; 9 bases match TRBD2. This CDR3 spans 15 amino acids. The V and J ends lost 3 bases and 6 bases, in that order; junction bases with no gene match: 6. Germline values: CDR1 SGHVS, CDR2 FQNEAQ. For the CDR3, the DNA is TGTGCCAGCAGCTTGAGCGGGAGGATTGGCAATGAGCAGTTCTTC. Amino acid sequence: CASSLSGRIGNEQFF.

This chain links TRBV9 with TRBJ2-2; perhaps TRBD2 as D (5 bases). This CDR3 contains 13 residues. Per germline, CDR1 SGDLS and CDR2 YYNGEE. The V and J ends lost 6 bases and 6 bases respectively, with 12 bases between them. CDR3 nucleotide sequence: TGTGCCAGCAACCCGGGAACCGCCGGGGAGCTGTTTTTT. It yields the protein CASNPGTAGELFF.

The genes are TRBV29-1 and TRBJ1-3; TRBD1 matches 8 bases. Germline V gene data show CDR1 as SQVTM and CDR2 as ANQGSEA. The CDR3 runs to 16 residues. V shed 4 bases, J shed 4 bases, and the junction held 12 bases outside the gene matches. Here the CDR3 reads CSVVVSDRVEGNTIYF. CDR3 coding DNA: TGCAGCGTTGTAGTCTCGGACAGGGTGGAAGGAAACACCATATATTTT.

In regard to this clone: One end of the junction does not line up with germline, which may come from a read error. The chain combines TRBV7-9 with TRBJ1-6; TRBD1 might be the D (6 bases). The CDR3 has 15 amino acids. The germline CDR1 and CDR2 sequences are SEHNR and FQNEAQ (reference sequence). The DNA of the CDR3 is TGTGCCAGCAGCTTAAGTGCAGGGGATAAATCACCCCTCCACTTT. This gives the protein CASSLSAGDKSPLHF.

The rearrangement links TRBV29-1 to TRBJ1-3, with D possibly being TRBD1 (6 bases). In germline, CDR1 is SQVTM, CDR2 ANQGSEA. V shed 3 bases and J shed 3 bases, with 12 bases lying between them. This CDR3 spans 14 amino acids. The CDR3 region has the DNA TGCAGCGTTGAGAGGCCAGGGGTTGGAAACACCATATATTTT. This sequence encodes CSVERPGVGNTIYF.

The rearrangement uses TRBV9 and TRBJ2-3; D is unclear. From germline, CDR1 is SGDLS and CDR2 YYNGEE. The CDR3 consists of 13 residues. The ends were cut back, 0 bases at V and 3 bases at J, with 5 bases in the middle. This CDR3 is CASSVVETDTQYF. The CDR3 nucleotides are TGTGCCAGCAGCGTAGTAGAAACAGATACGCAGTATTTT.

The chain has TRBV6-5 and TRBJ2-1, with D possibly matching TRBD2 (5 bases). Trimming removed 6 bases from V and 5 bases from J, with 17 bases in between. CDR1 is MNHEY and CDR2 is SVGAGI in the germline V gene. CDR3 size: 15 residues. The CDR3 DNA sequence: TGTGCCAGCAGACTTGGAATCGGGATTAACAATGAGCAGTTCTTC. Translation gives CASRLGIGINNEQFF.

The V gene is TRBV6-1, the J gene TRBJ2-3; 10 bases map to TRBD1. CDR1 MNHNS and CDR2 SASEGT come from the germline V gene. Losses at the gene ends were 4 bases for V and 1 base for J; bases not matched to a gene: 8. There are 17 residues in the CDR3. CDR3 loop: CASSGTGTGVGTDTQYF. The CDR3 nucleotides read TGTGCCAGCAGTGGGACCGGGACAGGGGTTGGCACAGATACGCAGTATTTT.

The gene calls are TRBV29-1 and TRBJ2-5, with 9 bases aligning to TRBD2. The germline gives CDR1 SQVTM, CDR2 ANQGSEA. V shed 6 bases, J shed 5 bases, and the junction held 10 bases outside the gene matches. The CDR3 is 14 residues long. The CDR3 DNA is TGCAGCGTGGAATCTAGCGGGAAGGGCGAGACCCAGTACTTC. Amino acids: CSVESSGKGETQYF.